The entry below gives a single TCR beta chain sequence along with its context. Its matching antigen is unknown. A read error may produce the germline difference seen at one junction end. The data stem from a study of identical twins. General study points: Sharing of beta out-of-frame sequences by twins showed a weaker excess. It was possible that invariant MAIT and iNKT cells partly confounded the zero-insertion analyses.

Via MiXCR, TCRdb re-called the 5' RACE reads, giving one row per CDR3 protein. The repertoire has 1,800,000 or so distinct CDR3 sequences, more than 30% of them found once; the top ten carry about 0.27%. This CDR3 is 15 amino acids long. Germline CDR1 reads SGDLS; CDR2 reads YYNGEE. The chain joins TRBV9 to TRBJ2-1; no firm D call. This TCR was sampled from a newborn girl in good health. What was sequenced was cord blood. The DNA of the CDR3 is TGTGCCAGCAGCGTTGGACCCCGGGCCTACAACGAGCAGTTCTTC. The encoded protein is CASSVGPRAYNEQFF.